The 21 T cell receptor beta chains below all came from one sample that was sequenced in a study of identical twins. TCRdb re-analysed the 5' RACE reads in MiXCR, keeping a single row per CDR3 protein. This table has under 1 million distinct CDR3 sequences, 10% to 15% appearing once. These sequences were also reported in another study, on yellow fever vaccine responses in identical twins.

Material for sequencing was PBMCs. Receptor source: a woman between 18 and 29 years old in good health.

This clonotype was observed a few times. The chain links TRBV12-3 or TRBV12-4 to TRBJ2-1; TRBD2 matches 12 bases. J lost 9 bases, V lost 6 bases, and 6 bases had no gene match. The CDR3 length is 14 residues. The CDR3 nucleotides read TGTGCCAGCAGACTGACTAGCGGGAGTAGTGAGCAGTTCTTC. This codes for CASRLTSGSSEQFF.

This clonotype was counted only a few times. The genes are TRBV19 and TRBJ2-3, with 10 bases fitting TRBD2. The CDR3 length is 15 residues. V lost 3 bases to trimming and J lost 4 bases; unmatched junction nucleotides: 4. The germline V gene encodes CDR1 LNHDA and CDR2 SQIVND (reference sequence). CDR3 DNA: TGTGCCAGTAGTATGCTAGCGGGAGTTGCAGATACGCAGTATTTT. Translated, it gives CASSMLAGVADTQYF.

This clonotype was found a few times. This chain uses TRBV27 with TRBJ2-2, with 12 bases aligning to TRBD2. The V segment lost 3 bases and the J segment 3 bases; nucleotides outside the gene matches: 5. The germline V gene has CDR1 MNHEY and CDR2 SMNVEV (reference sequence). The CDR3 runs 17 residues. The CDR3 DNA sequence: TGTGCCAGCAGTTTGGCTAGCGGGAGGGGGGACACCGGGGAGCTGTTTTTT. This gives the protein CASSLASGRGDTGELFF.

This sequence joins TRBV6-6 and TRBJ1-2, with a tentative D call TRBD1 (6 bases). Germline CDR1 reads MNHNY; CDR2 reads SVGAGI (reference sequence). This CDR3 comprises 13 residues. V was pared by 6 bases and J by 5 bases, with 13 bases between. The CDR3 DNA follows: TGTGCCAGCAGGGACGGGACACTGTATGGCTACACCTTC. Its protein product is CASRDGTLYGYTF.

The rearrangement joins TRBV6-2 or TRBV6-3 to TRBJ2-6, with 11 bases aligning to TRBD2. The CDR3 spans 19 residues. The germline V gene encodes CDR1 MNHEY and CDR2 SVGEGT. With V trimmed by 0 bases and J by 0 bases, 4 bases remained unmatched. The CDR3 here is CASSYSTSGAFSGANVLTF. CDR3 in DNA: TGTGCCAGCAGTTACTCGACTAGCGGGGCGTTCTCTGGGGCCAACGTCCTGACTTTC.

This clonotype was found a few times. The chain couples TRBV11-2 to TRBJ2-1; unclear D gene. V was cut by 1 base and J by 4 bases, with 14 bases left in between. The CDR3 runs 16 residues. Germline lookup yields CDR1 SGHAT and CDR2 FQNNGV. CDR3 residues: CASSLATGERYNEQFF. CDR3 coding DNA: TGTGCCAGCAGCTTAGCAACCGGAGAGAGGTACAATGAGCAGTTCTTC.

V gene TRBV18 combines with J gene TRBJ1-1; the D is unclear. Germline CDR1 is KGHSH and CDR2 is LQKENI. CDR3 length: 15 residues. Between the trimmed V and J ends, which lost 2 bases and 0 bases, there was a span of 10 bases. For the CDR3, the DNA is TGTGCCAGCTCACCATATGAGGGTATGAACACTGAAGCTTTCTTT. Its translation: CASSPYEGMNTEAFF.

A few counts support this clonotype. This chain links TRBV24-1 with TRBJ2-1; maybe TRBD2 (6 bases). The CDR3 is 16 residues long. The germline CDR1 and CDR2 sequences are KGHDR and SFDVKD. Trimming removed 5 bases at V and 6 bases at J, with 19 bases between. As DNA, the CDR3 is TGTGCCACCAGTGCCCCCCCCCCTGCGGGGACCAATGAGCAGTTCTTC. This sequence encodes CATSAPPPAGTNEQFF.

The gene calls are TRBV5-6 and TRBJ2-7, with 9 bases that match TRBD2. Germline CDR1 SGHDT, CDR2 YYEEEE. The CDR3 has 14 residues. After removal of 4 bases from V and 8 bases from J, the junction contained 10 bases not matched to a gene. The CDR3, as DNA: TGTGCCAGCAGCCTAACTAGCGGGCGAAACAAGCAGTACTTC. Protein sequence: CASSLTSGRNKQYF.

This clonotype was recorded a few times. V is TRBV28 and J is TRBJ2-1, with TRBD2 matching 13 bases. Trimming removed 8 bases from V and 0 bases from J; junction bases left unmatched: 10. CDR1 and CDR2 (germline): MDHEN, SYDVKM. The CDR3 length is 18 residues. The CDR3: CASPPTSGRSVSYNEQFF. The CDR3 DNA is TGTGCCAGCCCCCCGACTAGCGGGAGGTCCGTCTCCTACAATGAGCAGTTCTTC.

The genes are TRBV12-3 or TRBV12-4 and TRBJ1-5, with unresolved D. Trimming took off 3 bases at V and 7 bases at J, with 7 bases between the two ends. The length of the CDR3 is 12 residues. The DNA for the CDR3 is TGTGCCAGCAGTTTTGGAGAGCAGCCCCAGCATTTT. This translates into CASSFGEQPQHF.

This clonotype showed up just a few times. The chain recombines TRBV5-1 with TRBJ2-5; TRBD1 might be the D (6 bases). V lost 2 bases and J 5 bases, leaving 16 bases between the germline ends. This CDR3 region has 15 residues. From germline, CDR1 is SGHRS and CDR2 YFSETQ. In DNA, the CDR3 is TGCGCCAGCAGCTTCCCGGGACACGGGAAGGAGACCCAGTACTTC. Translating gives CASSFPGHGKETQYF.

The sample holds a few counts of this clonotype. The chain links TRBV7-9 to TRBJ2-5; 7 nucleotides agree with TRBD2. This CDR3 comprises 16 residues. The V segment lost 3 bases and the J segment 5 bases; nucleotides outside the gene matches: 12. Germline values: CDR1 SEHNR, CDR2 FQNEAQ (reference sequence). The CDR3 nucleotides are TGTGCCAGCAGCTTGAAGCGGGGATCCCTTGGGGAGACCCAGTACTTC. Protein product: CASSLKRGSLGETQYF. The full variable domain, in which reference TRBV7-9 and TRBJ2-5 provide the parts outside the CDR3, is DTGVSQNPRHKITKRGQNVTFRCDPISEHNRLYWYRQTLGQGPEFLTYFQNEAQLEKSRLLSDRFSAERPKGSFSTLEIQRTEQGDSAMYLCASSLKRGSLGETQYFGPGTRLLVL.

This clonotype turned up a few times. The chain links TRBV4-1 to TRBJ2-2; D might be TRBD1 (5 bases). Trimming took 4 bases from V and 1 from J, leaving 13 bases between them. The CDR3 extends over 16 amino acids. CDR1 is MGHRA, CDR2 YSYEKL, per germline. The CDR3 DNA reads TGCGCCAGCAGCCGATTGCTTACAGGGAACACCGGGGAGCTGTTTTTT. This sequence encodes CASSRLLTGNTGELFF.

The sample holds a few counts of this clonotype. The J gene is TRBJ2-1, the V gene TRBV12-3 or TRBV12-4; 9 nucleotides match TRBD1. The trim removed 7 bases at V and 3 bases at J, leaving 10 bases unmatched. The CDR3 covers 16 residues. The CDR3: CASTRPATGGYNEQFF. The CDR3 DNA is TGTGCCAGCACCCGCCCCGCGACAGGGGGCTACAATGAGCAGTTCTTC.

This clonotype has only a few counts. This sequence joins TRBV19 and TRBJ2-4; D is possibly TRBD1 (7 bases). Germline V lookup: CDR1 LNHDA, CDR2 SQIVND (reference sequence). The CDR3 loop spans 15 amino acids. V lost 5 bases to trimming and J lost 0 bases, with 11 bases between them. The CDR3 is CASSFQGGAKNIQYF. CDR3 DNA: TGTGCCAGTAGTTTTCAGGGGGGAGCCAAAAACATTCAGTACTTC.

This clonotype was counted a few times. The CDR3 region is CASTRGGGVSYNEQFF. In DNA form, the CDR3 reads TGTGCCAGCACCAGGGGCGGCGGGGTTTCCTACAATGAGCAGTTCTTC. This chain links TRBV7-2 with TRBJ2-1; D may match TRBD1 or TRBD2 (6 bases each). V was clipped by 7 bases and J by 1 base, with 17 bases between them. The germline V gene encodes CDR1 SGHTA and CDR2 FQGNSA. This CDR3 has 16 amino acids. The complete variable domain, with remaining parts taken from reference TRBV7-2 and TRBJ2-1, reads GAGVSQSPSNKVTEKGKDVELRCDPISGHTALYWYRQSLGQGLEFLIYFQGNSAPDKSGLPSDRFSAERTGGSVSTLTIQRTQQEDSAVYLCASTRGGGVSYNEQFFGPGTRLTVL.

Only a few counts were recorded for this clonotype. The chain combines TRBV12-3 or TRBV12-4 with TRBJ1-2, with 8 nucleotides matching TRBD1. The CDR3 consists of 16 residues. Trimming at V came to 6 bases and at J to 2 bases, leaving 11 bases not matched to a gene. CDR3 sequence reads: CASSSRQGSGNYGYTF. The CDR3 DNA follows: TGTGCCAGCAGCTCAAGACAGGGGTCAGGCAACTATGGCTACACCTTC.

This clonotype was picked up a small number of times. The V and J genes are TRBV5-1 and TRBJ1-1, with 10 bases lining up with TRBD1. The CDR3 contains 14 residues. Unmatched junction bases numbered 5, after V lost 3 bases and J lost 6 bases. CDR1 is SGHRS, CDR2 YFSETQ, per germline. CDR3 in DNA: TGCGCCAGCAGCTGGACAGGGGGAGCGCCTGAAGCTTTCTTT. This sequence encodes CASSWTGGAPEAFF. Full variable domain (missing parts from reference TRBV5-1 and TRBJ1-1): KAGVTQTPRYLIKTRGQQVTLSCSPISGHRSVSWYQQTPGQGLQFLFEYFSETQRNKGNFPGRFSGRQFSNSRSEMNVSTLELGDSALYLCASSWTGGAPEAFFGQGTRLTVV.

The rearrangement joins TRBV18 to TRBJ2-2; no firm D call. Germline assignment: CDR1 KGHSH and CDR2 LQKENI. V gave up 3 bases and J gave up 3 bases, with 5 bases separating them. The CDR3 covers 13 residues. The CDR3 here is CASSPEYTGELFF. For the CDR3, the DNA is TGTGCCAGCTCACCGGAGTACACCGGGGAGCTGTTTTTT.

The table lists this clonotype with many counts. The chain has TRBV11-2 and TRBJ2-2; TRBD1 is a possible D gene (5 bases). Germline V lookup: CDR1 SGHAT, CDR2 FQNNGV. The CDR3 length is 13 residues. Trimming pared 2 bases from V and 6 bases from J, leaving 7 bases between. The CDR3 protein is CASSLTRAGELFF. Written as DNA, the CDR3 is TGTGCCAGCAGCTTAACCAGGGCCGGGGAGCTGTTTTTT.